This entry lists 24 T cell receptor beta chains sequenced from one sample in a study of OX40 agonist ivuxolimab in advanced cancers. Measured with immunoSEQ multiplex PCR; TCRdb has only the in-frame clones, and not every one. The repertoire holds some 110,000 clones, with about nine tenths as singletons. The sample was CD4+ or CD8+ T cells sorted from blood, taken in a trial of the OX40 agonist ivuxolimab. These receptors were collected from an adult with an advanced solid tumor such as melanoma, head and neck, liver or kidney cancer.

The chain links TRBV23-1 to TRBJ2-5, with 9 positions matching TRBD1. TRBV23-1 is an open reading frame, and its role is uncertain. The length of the CDR3 is 16 residues. V shed 2 bases, J shed 4 bases, and the junction held 8 bases outside the gene matches. The CDR3 DNA reads as TGCGCCAGCAGTCAACTAAACAGGGGGCCGGGAGAGACCCAGTACTTC. As protein: CASSQLNRGPGETQYF.

The V call is TRBV19, the J call TRBJ2-5, with D tentatively TRBD2 (6 bases). Trimming cost V 10 bases and J 4 bases, with 13 bases left between them. CDR3 length: 12 residues. Looked up from germline, CDR1 is LNHDA and CDR2 is SQIVND (reference sequence). In DNA form, the CDR3 reads TGTGCCACTGGGCGGGACCGAGAGACCCAGTACTTC. Protein product: CATGRDRETQYF.

The rearrangement joins TRBV21-1 to TRBJ2-7. TRBV21-1 is a listed pseudogene. The CDR3 consists of 14 residues. As DNA, the CDR3 is TGTGCCAGCAGCTACTACGGGATGGGGGACGAGCAGTACTTC. Translated: CASSYYGMGDEQYF.

V and J are TRBV7-2 and TRBJ2-5; unclear D gene. The V and J ends lost 3 bases and 3 bases respectively, with 2 bases between them. The V gene's germline CDR1 is SGHTA and CDR2 FQGNSA. This CDR3 contains 11 residues. The CDR3 loop reads CASSLKETQYF. In DNA, the CDR3 is TGTGCCAGCAGCTTGAAAGAGACCCAGTACTTC.

The chain carries TRBV4-1 and TRBJ1-1; D might be TRBD1 (5 bases). The V end was cut by 0 bases, the J end by 4 bases, with 21 bases between. CDR1 is MGHRA, CDR2 YSYEKL, per germline. This CDR3 is built from 18 residues. CDR3 amino acids: CASSQEVIGTSWGTEAFF. In DNA, the CDR3 is TGCGCCAGCAGCCAAGAGGTCATTGGGACTTCCTGGGGCACTGAAGCTTTCTTT.

The chain links TRBV29-1 to TRBJ1-3; D call uncertain. V lost 4 bases, J lost 2 bases, and 6 bases lay in between. The CDR3 is 12 residues long. Germline V gene data show CDR1 as SQVTM and CDR2 as ANQGSEA. The CDR3, as DNA: TGCAGCGTTGCGGTAACTGGAAACACCATATATTTT. It codes for CSVAVTGNTIYF.

The CDR3 bases are TGCGCCAGCAGCTTGATGACAGGGAAAACAGATACGCAGTATTTT. This encodes CASSLMTGKTDTQYF. The chain couples TRBV5-1 to TRBJ2-3; 7 bases align to TRBD1. Germline assignment: CDR1 SGHRS and CDR2 YFSETQ. This CDR3 comprises 15 residues. The V and J ends lost 1 base and 3 bases, in that order; junction bases with no gene match: 5.

This clone appeared a single time. The chain employs TRBV10-2 and TRBJ2-1; TRBD2 aligns across 13 bases. Germline V lookup: CDR1 WSHSY, CDR2 SAAADI. V was clipped by 8 bases and J by 10 bases; unmatched bases: 11. This CDR3 is built from 15 residues. The chain's CDR3 is CASPPLAGGPWEQFF. In nucleotides, the CDR3 is TGCGCCAGCCCCCCACTAGCGGGGGGGCCTTGGGAGCAGTTCTTC.

The chain employs TRBV2 and TRBJ2-7; no reliable D call. Between the trimmed V and J ends, which lost 9 bases and 0 bases, there was a span of 9 bases. CDR3 length: 12 residues. Germline-derived CDR1 and CDR2 are SNHLY and FYNNEI. The CDR3 protein is CARSGLSYEQYF. The CDR3 DNA reads TGTGCCAGATCGGGCCTCTCCTACGAGCAGTACTTC.

CDR3 sequence: CASSRGQENSPLHF. The CDR3 region has the DNA TGTGCCAGCAGTCGCGGCCAGGAGAATTCACCCCTCCACTTT. V and J are TRBV6-5 and TRBJ1-6; D not certain. The CDR3 spans 14 residues. The V end lost 5 bases, the J end lost 7 bases, and 12 bases lay between the germline ends. CDR1 is MNHEY, CDR2 SVGAGI, per germline.

This chain uses TRBV6-5 with TRBJ1-6; no firm D call. Germline V lookup: CDR1 MNHEY, CDR2 SVGAGI. The CDR3 totals 13 residues. Trimming left V 6 bases short and J 7 bases short, with 10 bases between. The CDR3 DNA reads as TGTGCCAGCAGCGTGGACCGCAATTCACCCCTCCACTTT. This sequence encodes CASSVDRNSPLHF.

The rearrangement joins TRBV7-8 to TRBJ1-2; maybe TRBD1 (5 bases). Germline values: CDR1 SGHVS, CDR2 FQNEAQ. Deletions cut 2 bases from V and 4 bases from J, with 17 bases between. The CDR3 consists of 16 residues. CDR3 in amino acids: CASSLSNAGESYGYTF. The CDR3, as DNA: TGTGCCAGCAGCTTAAGTAACGCGGGGGAGAGCTATGGCTACACCTTC.

This chain joins TRBV28 and TRBJ2-5, with TRBD2 matching over 8 bases. Matching the DNA end better, TRBJ2-7 makes the J call doubtful. Germline V lookup: CDR1 MDHEN, CDR2 SYDVKM. The length of the CDR3 is 14 residues. CDR3 DNA sequence: TGTGCCAGCAGTTTAGCGGGGGGATACCACGAGCAGTACTTC. Translating it yields CASSLAGGYHEQYF.

The V gene is TRBV4-3, the J gene TRBJ2-3; D is perhaps TRBD1 or TRBD2 (5 bases each). Between the trimmed V and J ends, which lost 3 bases and 3 bases, there was a span of 13 bases. Germline CDR1 and CDR2: LGHNA and YSLEER. CDR3 length equals 15 residues. CDR3 loop: CASSQTHEGTDTQYF. For the CDR3, the DNA is TGCGCCAGCAGCCAGACCCACGAGGGGACAGATACGCAGTATTTT.

This clone was counted only a few times. This chain uses TRBV19 with TRBJ1-5, with unresolved D. The CDR3 consists of 15 residues. Trimming removed 3 bases from V and 0 bases from J, with 9 bases in between. CDR1 is LNHDA and CDR2 is SQIVND in the germline V gene (reference sequence). The CDR3 DNA reads as TGTGCCAGTAGTATTTCTCGTGGTAGCAATCAGCCCCAGCATTTT. Translation gives CASSISRGSNQPQHF.

The chain links TRBV5-1 to TRBJ2-2; D unclear. The CDR3 spans 15 residues. The ends were cut back, 0 bases at V and 0 bases at J, with 6 bases in the middle. CDR1 SGHRS and CDR2 YFSETQ come from the germline V gene. The CDR3 DNA is TGCGCCAGCAGCTTGGAACGGGCGAACACCGGGGAGCTGTTTTTT. This translates into CASSLERANTGELFF.

This chain joins TRBV20-1 and TRBJ2-5; D is undetermined. V shed 6 bases and J shed 4 bases, with 9 bases lying between them. The germline CDR1 and CDR2 sequences are DFQATT and SNEGSKA (reference sequence). The CDR3 consists of 11 residues. CDR3 sequence (DNA): TGCAGTGCCCCGGGTGGAGAGACCCAGTACTTC. This gives the protein CSAPGGETQYF.

The chain carries TRBV19 and TRBJ1-5, with a possible D match to TRBD1 (6 bases). The V gene's germline CDR1 is LNHDA and CDR2 SQIVND (reference sequence). Trimming removed 2 bases from V and 3 bases from J, with 8 bases in between. The CDR3 sequence is 14 residues long. CDR3 amino acids: CASSIRDTNQPQHF. DNA for the CDR3: TGTGCCAGTAGTATAAGGGACACCAATCAGCCCCAGCATTTT.

The chain combines TRBV7-9 with TRBJ2-2, with 7 bases aligning to TRBD1. V shed 5 bases and J 1 base; nucleotides not matched to a gene: 4. The CDR3 contains 15 residues. Germline CDR1 reads SEHNR; CDR2 reads FQNEAQ (reference sequence). CDR3 protein: CASSIRTGNTGELFF. CDR3 DNA: TGTGCCAGCAGCATTAGGACAGGGAACACCGGGGAGCTGTTTTTT.

The chain combines TRBV6-5 with TRBJ1-2; TRBD1 is a possible D gene (5 bases). The V gene's germline CDR1 is MNHEY and CDR2 SVGAGI. Trimming removed 6 bases from V and 4 bases from J, with 18 bases in between. CDR3 size: 15 residues. The CDR3 region is CASSPYSAGSYGYTF. The CDR3 DNA sequence: TGTGCCAGCAGCCCCTACTCGGCAGGGAGCTATGGCTACACCTTC.

The J gene is TRBJ1-2, the V gene TRBV9; D might be TRBD1 (5 bases). Per germline, CDR1 SGDLS and CDR2 YYNGEE. CDR3 length equals 17 residues. The germline V and J ends were trimmed by 3 bases and 2 bases, with 20 bases remaining between them. Here the CDR3 DNA reads TGTGCCAGCAGCGCCCTAGAAGGAGTCGAGGGGAACTATGGCTACACCTTC. Protein: CASSALEGVEGNYGYTF.

The rearrangement links TRBV11-3 to TRBJ2-1; TRBD2 matches 9 bases. Germline V CDR1 and CDR2: SGHNT, YENEEA. The length of the CDR3 is 15 residues. Unmatched junction bases numbered 5, after V lost 3 bases and J lost 5 bases. CDR3 bases: TGTGCCAGCAGCTTGGCGGGGGGGGCGGACAATGAGCAGTTCTTC. Translating it yields CASSLAGGADNEQFF.

The chain uses TRBV28 and TRBJ2-1, with 7 positions matching TRBD2. CDR3 length: 13 amino acids. Germline values: CDR1 MDHEN, CDR2 SYDVKM. V lost 8 bases to trimming and J lost 6 bases; unmatched junction nucleotides: 7. CDR3 sequence: CASWGGAVNEQFF. The CDR3 DNA reads as TGTGCCAGCTGGGGGGGAGCCGTCAATGAGCAGTTCTTC.

CDR3 amino acids: CASSSFRSYEQYF. CDR3 coding DNA: TGTGCCAGCAGTTCCTTCCGAAGCTACGAGCAGTACTTC. The chain employs TRBV5-5 and TRBJ2-7; D remains ambiguous. Looked up from germline, CDR1 is SGHKS and CDR2 is YYEKEE (reference sequence). With 5 bases removed from V and 3 bases from J, the gap between germline ends came to 12 bases. The CDR3 is 13 amino acids.